This is a list of T cell receptor beta chains from one sample in a study of regulatory T cells in long-lasting Graves disease. TCRdb recomputed calls from the multiplex PCR reads with MiXCR, one row per CDR3 protein. The sample shows just over 600,000 distinct CDR3 sequences, approximately 15% of them seen only once. Another study also made use of these data, one on T cells in Graves' hyperthyroidism and ophthalmopathy.

The input for sequencing was peripheral blood mononuclear cells (PBMCs), taken at new diagnosis, from a patient treated with antithyroid drugs. The source of these receptors is a woman aged 25 to 39 with Graves disease. The CDR3 runs from the conserved cysteine through the conserved F or W. A D gene is named only where the DNA matches it firmly. Size is stated for part of the rows, as once, few or many counts, or as a class when the clone is expanded.

j_gene | v_gene | abundance | d_gene | CDR3nt | CDR3aa
TRBJ2-7 | TRBV13 | many | . | TGTGCCAGCGGCCGGGACCGGCAACACGAGCAGTACTTC | CASGRDRQHEQYF
TRBJ1-4 | TRBV6-1 | many | TRBD1 | TGTGCCAGCAGGGGACAGGGGAATGAAAAACTGTTTTTT | CASRGQGNEKLFF
TRBJ2-1 | TRBV19 | . | . | TGTGCCAGTAGTATCCTCGGAAATGAGCAGTTCTTC | CASSILGNEQFF
TRBJ1-2 | TRBV25-1 | few | . | TGTGCCAGCAGTGAGTTCTCAGTATACACCTTC | CASSEFSVYTF
TRBJ1-5 | TRBV12-3/TRBV12-4 | . | TRBD1 | TGTGCCAGCAGTTTTAGGGGGACAGGGTTTGCCGGTCAGCCCCAGCATTTT | CASSFRGTGFAGQPQHF
TRBJ2-3 | TRBV12-3/TRBV12-4 | many | . | TGTGCCAGCAGAACCTCAGGGGACCGCACAGATACGCAGTATTTT | CASRTSGDRTDTQYF
TRBJ2-1 | TRBV29-1 | . | . | TGCAGCGTTGACGATGGGCGCGCCTACAATGAGCAGTTCTTC | CSVDDGRAYNEQFF
TRBJ1-5 | TRBV20-1 | . | . | TGCAGTGCGGCATCTCTCGGGAACGGGGGGCAGCCCCAGCATTTT | CSAASLGNGGQPQHF
TRBJ2-1 | TRBV6-2/TRBV6-3 | . | TRBD2 | TGTGCCAGCTCGAGGACTAGCACAAACGGGGGGTACAATGAGCAGTTCTTC | CASSRTSTNGGYNEQFF
TRBJ2-1 | TRBV11-2 | . | TRBD2 | TGTGCCAGCAGCCCCCGGGTAGCGGGAGCGTTACCCTACAATGAGCAGTTCTTC | CASSPRVAGALPYNEQFF